A single sample is the source of the 10 T cell receptor beta chains below, sequenced in a study of blood T cells in healthy people across ages. The use of a sample-barcoded 5' primer and a J-beta primer mix characterized a second PCR of about 7 to 12 cycles. Each CDR3 protein gets one entry after TCRdb re-called the 5' RACE reads with MiXCR. The sample contains around 600,000 distinct CDR3 sequences, under 55% of which appear only once. Sequenced sample: blood. These TCRs come from a man older than 75 in good health.

This rearrangement joins TRBV29-1 to TRBJ2-5; TRBD1 might be the D (6 bases). The CDR3 extends over 13 amino acids. V gave up 5 bases and J gave up 2 bases, with 12 bases separating them. Looked up from germline, CDR1 is SQVTM and CDR2 is ANQGSEA. The CDR3 sequence is CSVTRDTQETQYF. CDR3 coding DNA: TGCAGCGTTACCCGGGACACACAAGAGACCCAGTACTTC.

A few counts support this clonotype. The chain uses TRBV7-2 and TRBJ2-5; 9 nucleotides line up with TRBD1. The J call may be in error: the DNA end matches TRBJ2-7 better. Germline CDR1 and CDR2: SGHTA and FQGNSA. The CDR3 is 13 amino acids. The CDR3 DNA is TGTGCCAGCTGCCCCGGGACAGGGTACGAGCAGTACTTC. This encodes CASCPGTGYEQYF.

In this sample, this clonotype turned up many times. J is TRBJ2-1 and V is TRBV6-6, with D tentatively TRBD1 or TRBD2 (5 bases each). CDR3 length: 13 amino acids. Germline values: CDR1 MNHNY, CDR2 SVGAGI (reference sequence). Trimming stripped 7 bases from V and 10 bases from J, with 17 bases between. The CDR3 region is CASNRGAGHEQFF. CDR3 DNA sequence: TGTGCCAGCAATCGGGGCGCCGGTCACGAGCAGTTCTTC.

This chain uses TRBV10-3 with TRBJ1-1; TRBD1 matches at 8 bases. Germline V gene lookup returns CDR1 ENHRY and CDR2 SYGVKD. Trimming removed 8 bases from V and 6 bases from J; junction bases left unmatched: 11. The CDR3 consists of 14 residues. Written as DNA, the CDR3 is TGTGCCATCGGACAGGGAGGGCTAACGGCTGAAGCTTTCTTT. Translated, it gives CAIGQGGLTAEAFF.

The chain employs TRBV11-3 and TRBJ2-1; D gene ambiguous. The V end lost 0 bases, the J end lost 2 bases, and 8 bases lay between the germline ends. The germline CDR1 and CDR2 sequences are SGHNT and YENEEA. CDR3 length equals 15 residues. The CDR3 coding sequence is TGTGCCAGCAGCTTAGATCCTGGGCCCTACAATGAGCAGTTCTTC. Its protein product is CASSLDPGPYNEQFF.

This clonotype has more than one count but fewer than ten. This sequence joins TRBV20-1 and TRBJ2-1; D uncertain. The V and J ends lost 4 bases and 0 bases respectively, with 16 bases between them. The CDR3 sequence is 16 residues long. CDR1 is DFQATT and CDR2 is SNEGSKA in the germline V gene (reference sequence). CDR3 sequence reads: CSATPGHSNSYNEQFF. The DNA of the CDR3 is TGCAGTGCTACCCCCGGGCATTCTAACTCCTACAATGAGCAGTTCTTC.

V and J are TRBV20-1 and TRBJ2-3, with 8 bases aligning to TRBD1. Germline values: CDR1 DFQATT, CDR2 SNEGSKA (reference sequence). The CDR3 loop spans 15 amino acids. V lost 2 bases to trimming and J lost 6 bases; unmatched junction nucleotides: 10. The CDR3 DNA follows: TGCAGTGCTAGACTGTTCAGGGGGCGAGGTGATACGCAGTATTTT. This encodes CSARLFRGRGDTQYF.

V usage is TRBV7-2 and J usage is TRBJ1-2; D is undetermined. Trimming shortened V by 3 bases and J by 4 bases, and 15 bases separated the two germline ends. This CDR3 comprises 15 residues. The germline CDR1 and CDR2 sequences are SGHTA and FQGNSA. This chain's CDR3 is CASSFGGRLSYGYTF. CDR3 sequence (DNA): TGTGCCAGCAGCTTTGGCGGGAGGCTTAGCTATGGCTACACCTTC. The variable domain in full, completed from reference TRBV7-2 and TRBJ1-2, reads GAGVSQSPSNKVTEKGKDVELRCDPISGHTALYWYRQSLGQGLEFLIYFQGNSAPDKSGLPSDRFSAERTGGSVSTLTIQRTQQEDSAVYLCASSFGGRLSYGYTFGSGTRLTVV.

The gene calls are TRBV2 and TRBJ2-7; 8 bases match TRBD2. The DNA matches TRBJ2-5 better at its end, which makes the J call doubtful. The germline V gene has CDR1 SNHLY and CDR2 FYNNEI. The CDR3 extends over 15 amino acids. The CDR3 DNA reads as TGTGCCAGCATGAGCCCAGCGGGGGTCCGGGAGACCCAGTACTTC. Residues: CASMSPAGVRETQYF.

V and J are TRBV27 and TRBJ2-1; tentatively, D is TRBD1 or TRBD2 (5 bases each). Trimming shortened V by 5 bases and J by 8 bases, and 13 bases separated the two germline ends. Germline CDR1 MNHEY, CDR2 SMNVEV (reference sequence). The length of the CDR3 is 13 residues. CDR3 DNA sequence: TGTGCCAGCAGTCCCACGAGGGGCCATGAGCAGTTCTTC. Translation: CASSPTRGHEQFF.